The clone carrying this T cell receptor beta chain was seen only once. What it recognizes is unknown. These data come from a study of regulatory T cells in long-lasting Graves disease. Construction of the TCR beta libraries employed iRepertoire HTBI primers in conjunction with Arm-PCR of CDR3 regions. Each CDR3 protein gets one entry after TCRdb re-called the multiplex PCR reads with MiXCR. The sample has around 250,000 distinct CDR3 sequences, approximately 18% seen once; the top ten hold 12% to 15%. Study observations and caveats: The TCR repertoire of persistent Graves' patients was less diverse than that of newly diagnosed ones. Favored usage of TRBV28, TRBJ1-2 and TRBJ2-5 was recorded in persistent disease. Sampling was limited to peripheral blood rather than thyroid tissue.

The CDR3 consists of 14 residues. Germline CDR1 LGHDT, CDR2 YNNKEL (reference sequence). With 3 bases removed from V and 8 bases from J, the gap between germline ends came to 15 bases. The time point denotes: newly diagnosed GD, antithyroid drugs for less than 3 months. Generation of the TCR library employed RNA extracted from PBMCs. Graves' disease diagnoses followed American Thyroid Association guidelines. These same data were also listed under a study on T cells in Graves' hyperthyroidism and ophthalmopathy.

The source is a woman in her 30s with Graves disease. Source: peripheral blood mononuclear cells (PBMCs), taken at new diagnosis, from a patient treated with antithyroid drugs. The chain is built from TRBV3-1 and TRBJ2-3; no clear D gene. The CDR3, as DNA: TGTGCCAGCAGCCAGATGGGCCCCCAGTCTACGCAGTATTTT. Protein: CASSQMGPQSTQYF.